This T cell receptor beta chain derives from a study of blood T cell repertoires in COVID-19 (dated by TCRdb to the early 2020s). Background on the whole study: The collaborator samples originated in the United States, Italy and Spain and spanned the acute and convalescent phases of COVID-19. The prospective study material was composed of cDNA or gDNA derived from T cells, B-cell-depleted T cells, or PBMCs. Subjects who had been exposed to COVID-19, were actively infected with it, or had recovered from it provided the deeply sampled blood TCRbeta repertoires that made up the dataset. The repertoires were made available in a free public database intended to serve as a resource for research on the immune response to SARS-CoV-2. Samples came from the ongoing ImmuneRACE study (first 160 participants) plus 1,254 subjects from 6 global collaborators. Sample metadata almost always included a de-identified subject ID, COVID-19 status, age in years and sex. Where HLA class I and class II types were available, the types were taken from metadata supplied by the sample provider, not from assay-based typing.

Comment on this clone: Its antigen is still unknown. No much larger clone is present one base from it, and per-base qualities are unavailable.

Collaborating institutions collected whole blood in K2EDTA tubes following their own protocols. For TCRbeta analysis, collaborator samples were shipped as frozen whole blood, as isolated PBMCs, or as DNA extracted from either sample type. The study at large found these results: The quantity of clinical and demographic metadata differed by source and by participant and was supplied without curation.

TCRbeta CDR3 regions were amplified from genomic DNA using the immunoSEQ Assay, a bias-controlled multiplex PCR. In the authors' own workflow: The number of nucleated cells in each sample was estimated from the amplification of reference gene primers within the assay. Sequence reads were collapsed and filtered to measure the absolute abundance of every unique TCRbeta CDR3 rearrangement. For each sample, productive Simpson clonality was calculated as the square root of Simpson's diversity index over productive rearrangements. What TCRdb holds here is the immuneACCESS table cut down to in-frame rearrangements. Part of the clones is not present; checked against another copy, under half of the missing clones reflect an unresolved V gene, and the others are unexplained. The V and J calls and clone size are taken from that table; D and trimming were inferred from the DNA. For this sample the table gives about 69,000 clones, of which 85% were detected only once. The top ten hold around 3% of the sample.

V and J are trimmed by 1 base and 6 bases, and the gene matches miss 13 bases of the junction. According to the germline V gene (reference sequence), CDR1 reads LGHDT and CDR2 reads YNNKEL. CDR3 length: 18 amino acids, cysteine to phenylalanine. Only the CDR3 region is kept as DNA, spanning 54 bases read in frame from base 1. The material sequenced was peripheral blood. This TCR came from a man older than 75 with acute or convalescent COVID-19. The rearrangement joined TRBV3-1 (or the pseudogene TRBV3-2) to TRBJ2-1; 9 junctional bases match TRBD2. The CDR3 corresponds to CASSQVSTGGRALNEQFF. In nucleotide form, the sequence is TGTGCCAGCAGCCAAGTGTCCACGGGCGGGAGGGCCCTCAATGAGCAGTTCTTC.